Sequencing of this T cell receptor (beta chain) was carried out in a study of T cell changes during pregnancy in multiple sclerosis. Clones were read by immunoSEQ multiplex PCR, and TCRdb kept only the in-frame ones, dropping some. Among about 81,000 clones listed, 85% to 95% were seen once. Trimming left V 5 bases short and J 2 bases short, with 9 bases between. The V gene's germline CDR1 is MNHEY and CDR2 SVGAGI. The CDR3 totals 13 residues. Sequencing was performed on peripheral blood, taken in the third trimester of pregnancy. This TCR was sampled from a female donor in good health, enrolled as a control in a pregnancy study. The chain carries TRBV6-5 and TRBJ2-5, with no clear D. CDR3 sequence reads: CASSPSFQETQYF. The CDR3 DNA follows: TGTGCCAGCAGTCCCTCGTTTCAAGAGACCCAGTACTTC.